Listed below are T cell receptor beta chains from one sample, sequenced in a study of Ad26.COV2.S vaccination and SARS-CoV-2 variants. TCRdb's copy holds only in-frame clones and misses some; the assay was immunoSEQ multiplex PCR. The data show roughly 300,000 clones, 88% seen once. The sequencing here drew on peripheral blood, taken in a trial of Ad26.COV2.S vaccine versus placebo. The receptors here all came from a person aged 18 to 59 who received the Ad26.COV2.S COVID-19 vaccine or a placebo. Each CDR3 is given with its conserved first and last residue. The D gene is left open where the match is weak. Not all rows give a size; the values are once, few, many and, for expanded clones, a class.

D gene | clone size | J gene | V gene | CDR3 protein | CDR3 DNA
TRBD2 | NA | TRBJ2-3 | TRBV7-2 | CASSFKSGTKTDTQYF | TGTGCCAGCAGCTTCAAGAGCGGGACTAAAACAGATACGCAGTATTTT
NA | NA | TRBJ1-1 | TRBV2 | CASSEMVNTEAFF | TGTGCCAGCAGTGAAATGGTGAACACTGAAGCTTTCTTT
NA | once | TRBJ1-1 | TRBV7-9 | CASSDRDGGQVNTEAFF | TGTGCCAGCAGCGACCGCGATGGTGGTCAGGTAAACACTGAAGCTTTCTTT
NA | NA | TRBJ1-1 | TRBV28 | CASSPAGTLNTEAFF | TGTGCCAGCAGCCCCGCCGGGACGTTGAACACTGAAGCTTTCTTT
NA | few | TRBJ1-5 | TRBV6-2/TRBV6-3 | CASSYGYSNQPQHF | TGTGCCAGCAGTTACGGGTATAGCAATCAGCCCCAGCATTTT
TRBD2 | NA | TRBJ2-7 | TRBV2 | CASSEELAAPYEQYF | TGTGCCAGCAGTGAGGAACTAGCGGCCCCCTACGAGCAGTACTTC
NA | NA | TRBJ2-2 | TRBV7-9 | CASSLTGKMTGELFF | TGTGCCAGCAGCTTAACGGGTAAGATGACCGGGGAGCTGTTTTTT
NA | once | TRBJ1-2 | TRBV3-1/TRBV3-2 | CASSQGIYGYTF | TGTGCCAGCAGCCAGGGGATCTATGGCTACACCTTC
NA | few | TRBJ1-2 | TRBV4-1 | CASSQVHDEDRRLYGYTF | TGCGCCAGCAGCCAAGTTCACGACGAAGACAGGAGATTGTATGGCTACACCTTC
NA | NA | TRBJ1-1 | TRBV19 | CASSIWGGTEAFF | TGTGCCAGTAGTATATGGGGGGGCACTGAAGCTTTCTTT
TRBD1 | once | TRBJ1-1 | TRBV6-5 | CASSLDRGHTEAFF | TGTGCCAGCAGCCTGGACAGGGGTCACACTGAAGCTTTCTTT
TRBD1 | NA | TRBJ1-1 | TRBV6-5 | CASSPRTGKDRAFF | TGTGCCAGCAGCCCGAGGACAGGGAAGGATAGAGCTTTCTTT
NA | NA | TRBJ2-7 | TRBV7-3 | CASSRDDREQYF | TGTGCCAGCAGCCGGGACGACCGCGAGCAGTACTTC
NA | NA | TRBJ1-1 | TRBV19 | CASSLRDLNTEAFF | TGTGCCAGTAGTTTGAGAGACCTGAACACTGAAGCTTTCTTT
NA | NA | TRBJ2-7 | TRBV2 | CASRDYRPYEQYF | TGTGCCAGCAGGGACTATCGCCCCTACGAGCAGTACTTC
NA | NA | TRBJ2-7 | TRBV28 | CASSRGGGEQYF | TGTGCCAGCAGCAGGGGGGGAGGCGAGCAGTACTTC
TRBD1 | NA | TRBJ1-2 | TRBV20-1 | CSASVRGQRYGYTF | TGCAGTGCTAGTGTGAGGGGACAGCGCTATGGCTACACCTTC
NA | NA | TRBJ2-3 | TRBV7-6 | CASSHRGGFRTDTQYF | TGTGCCAGCAGCCACAGGGGGGGTTTCCGCACAGATACGCAGTATTTT
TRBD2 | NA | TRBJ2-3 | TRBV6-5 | CASSYRLATSTDTQYF | TGTGCCAGCAGTTACCGACTAGCGACTAGCACAGATACGCAGTATTTT
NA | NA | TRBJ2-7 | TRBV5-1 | CASNPGITYEQYF | TGCGCCAGCAACCCGGGCATTACCTACGAGCAGTACTTC
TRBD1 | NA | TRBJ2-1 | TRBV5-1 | CASSFPGQGTTSYNEQFF | TGCGCCAGCAGCTTTCCGGGACAGGGAACCACCTCCTACAATGAGCAGTTCTTC
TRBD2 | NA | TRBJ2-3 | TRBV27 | CASIRRLAGVADTQYF | TGTGCCAGCATAAGGAGACTAGCGGGAGTCGCAGATACGCAGTATTTT
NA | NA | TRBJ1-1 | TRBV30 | CAWSGYRPEAFF | TGTGCCTGGAGTGGTTATCGTCCTGAAGCTTTCTTT
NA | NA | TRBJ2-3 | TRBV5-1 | CASSLERGATDTQYF | TGCGCCAGCAGCTTGGAAAGGGGCGCGACAGATACGCAGTATTTT
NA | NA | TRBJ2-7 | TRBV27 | CASSFRGPTSYEQYF | TGTGCCAGCAGTTTCAGGGGCCCCACGTCCTACGAGCAGTACTTC
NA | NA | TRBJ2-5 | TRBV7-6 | CASSLGYRRGETQYF | TGTGCCAGCAGCTTAGGTTATCGAAGGGGCGAGACCCAGTACTTC
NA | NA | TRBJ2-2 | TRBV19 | CASSMDTPGEELFF | TGTGCCAGTAGTATGGACACTCCGGGGGAGGAGCTGTTTTTT
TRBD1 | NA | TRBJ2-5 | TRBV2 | CASISGTGRETQYF | TGTGCCAGCATATCCGGGACAGGGAGAGAGACCCAGTACTTC
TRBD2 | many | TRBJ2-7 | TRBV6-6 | CASSYLAGVYEQYF | TGTGCCAGCAGTTACCTAGCGGGAGTATACGAGCAGTACTTC
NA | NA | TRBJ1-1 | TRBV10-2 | CASSSFPEAFF | TGCGCCAGCAGTTCGTTCCCTGAAGCTTTCTTT
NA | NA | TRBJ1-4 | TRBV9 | CASSVADNTNEKLFF | TGTGCCAGCAGCGTAGCGGATAACACTAATGAAAAACTGTTTTTT
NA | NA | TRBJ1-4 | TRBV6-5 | CASSYGGGVWEKLFF | TGTGCCAGCAGTTACGGCGGGGGGGTCTGGGAAAAACTGTTTTTT
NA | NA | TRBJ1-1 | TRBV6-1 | CASSEGGVGNTEAFF | TGTGCCAGCAGTGAAGGTGGGGTGGGGAACACTGAAGCTTTCTTT
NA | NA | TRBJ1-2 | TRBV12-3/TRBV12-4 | CASSSSRAFGYTF | TGTGCCAGCAGTTCCAGCAGAGCCTTTGGCTACACCTTC
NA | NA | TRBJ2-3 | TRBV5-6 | CASSPPATDTQYF | TGTGCCAGCAGCCCACCGGCCACAGATACGCAGTATTTT
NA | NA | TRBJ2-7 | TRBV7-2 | CASSKNRVSYEQYF | TGTGCCAGCAGCAAAAACAGGGTTTCCTACGAGCAGTACTTC
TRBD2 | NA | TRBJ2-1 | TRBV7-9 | CASSLADGRSYNEQFF | TGTGCCAGCAGCTTAGCTGACGGGAGGAGCTACAATGAGCAGTTCTTC